This T cell receptor beta chain was identified during a study of shared clonotypes between healthy human individuals. Germline V gene sequence: CDR1 MNHNS, CDR2 SASEGT. The CDR3 length is 14 residues. With 4 bases clipped from V and 3 bases from J, the junction kept 6 bases outside the gene matches. Profiled with immunoSEQ multiplex PCR; TCRdb holds only in-frame clones, not every one. The sample includes approximately 88,000 clones, 68% seen only once; the top ten take 50%. Sequencing was carried out using memory CD8+ T cells sorted from blood. Noted subset: CD45RO+ cells pooled with CCR7-negative TemRA cells. The chain couples TRBV6-1 to TRBJ2-7; TRBD1 matches 7 bases. This clonotype was sampled from a young man in good health. The CDR3 DNA sequence: TGTGCCAGCAGTGTCGGGGACAGTTTCTACGAGCAGTACTTC. As protein: CASSVGDSFYEQYF.